This note documents a single T cell receptor beta chain sequence. The method was immunoSEQ multiplex PCR; TCRdb's version includes in-frame clones alone and lacks a portion of them. Seen here are some 2,500,000 clones, 85% to 95% observed once, and the top ten hold 0.37%. Trimming left V 7 bases short and J 5 bases short, with 11 bases between. The CDR3 is made up of 13 amino acids. Germline CDR1 is MNHEY and CDR2 is SVGAGI. The data are from a study of shared clonotypes between healthy human individuals. V is TRBV6-5 and J is TRBJ1-4; no reliable D call. What was sequenced was naive CD4+ T cells from PBMCs. Subset here: CD45RA+ positively selected. This clonotype originated in a man aged 18 to 30 in good health. Some clones in this sample may be carry-over from other donors' samples. The CDR3 spells CASKTDGNEKLFF. CDR3 coding DNA: TGTGCCAGCAAAACGGACGGAAATGAAAAACTGTTTTTT.